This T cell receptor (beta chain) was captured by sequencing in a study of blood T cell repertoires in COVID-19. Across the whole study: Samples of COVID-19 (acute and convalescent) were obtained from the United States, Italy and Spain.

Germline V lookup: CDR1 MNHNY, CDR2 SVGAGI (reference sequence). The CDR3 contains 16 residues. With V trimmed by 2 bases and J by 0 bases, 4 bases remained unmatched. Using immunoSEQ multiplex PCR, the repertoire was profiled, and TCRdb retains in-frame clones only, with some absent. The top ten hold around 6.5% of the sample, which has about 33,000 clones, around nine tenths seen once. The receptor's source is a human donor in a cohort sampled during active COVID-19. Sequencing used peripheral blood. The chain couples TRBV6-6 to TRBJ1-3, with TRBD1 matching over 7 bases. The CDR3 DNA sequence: TGTGCCAGCAGTTACCCCGGACAGGCCTCTGGAAACACCATATATTTT. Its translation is CASSYPGQASGNTIYF.